This is a list of T cell receptor beta chains from one sample in a study of blood T cells in healthy people across ages. TCRdb analysed the 5' RACE reads with MiXCR anew, one entry per CDR3 protein. The repertoire includes some 690,000 distinct CDR3 sequences, about 20% of them detected once, and 22% sits in the top ten. The sequenced material came from blood. The source of these receptors is a man in his sixties or seventies in good health. CDR3s include the opening cysteine and the closing phenylalanine or tryptophan.

J gene | V gene | CDR3 protein
TRBJ1-2 | TRBV29-1 | CSVEGNYGYTF
TRBJ2-3 | TRBV12-3/TRBV12-4 | CASSLPGPADTQYF
TRBJ1-3 | TRBV5-1 | CASSLGQRAGNTIYF
TRBJ1-1 | TRBV28 | CASSLSAGVINTEAFF
TRBJ1-3 | TRBV6-6 | CASSYGTSGNTIYF
TRBJ1-3 | TRBV12-3/TRBV12-4 | CASSGQGAGNTIYF
TRBJ2-1 | TRBV6-5 | CASSYLQGANEQFF
TRBJ1-1 | TRBV30 | CAWSFDENTEAFF
TRBJ1-2 | TRBV27 | CASSFTAGPYGYTF
TRBJ2-2 | TRBV18 | CASSPLRATNTGELFF
TRBJ2-7 | TRBV6-2/TRBV6-3 | CASSYGLAGGMSYEQYF